This TCR beta chain was obtained from a study of blood T cell repertoires in COVID-19. Study as a whole: Samples representing acute and convalescent COVID-19 were sourced from the United States, Italy and Spain. The cDNA or gDNA used as material had been derived from T cells, B-cell-depleted T cells, or PBMCs.

Sequenced by immunoSEQ multiplex PCR; TCRdb stores in-frame clones only, minus some. In the table there are over 200,000 clones, 70% to 85% of which are singletons. Study members were between about 18 and 100 years old and lived in around 24 US regions. The recovered donors of Cohort 3 showed two negative PCRs, clearance, or symptom resolution. The ends lost 0 bases at V and 5 bases at J; junction bases unmatched: 6. CDR3 length: 17 residues. Germline CDR1 and CDR2: MNHEY and SVGEGT. This clone was observed a handful of times. The rearrangement links TRBV6-2 or TRBV6-3 to TRBJ2-2, with 10 bases that match TRBD2. This TCR was recovered from a man in his sixties who had recovered from COVID-19. The specimen was PBMCs or T cells enriched from blood (not recorded which). The CDR3 bases are TGTGCCAGCAGTTACTCGAGTGGACTAGCGGAAACCGGGGAGCTGTTTTTT. It is translated as CASSYSSGLAETGELFF.